This TCR beta chain came from a study of CD8 T cells in ankylosing spondylitis. Notes on the study in general: The study looked at matched synovial fluid samples from ankylosing spondylitis patients. Disease-linked clones were reported to be significantly enriched there. Relatively scarce in peripheral blood, disease-linked clones were CD8+. A TCR beta motif made of 7 to 9 highly homologous variants seemed typical of ankylosing spondylitis blood. Both synovial fluid and blood in reactive arthritis had previously been reported to carry some motif variants.

Of note for this clonotype: Its target is unknown.

Libraries of TCR beta came from quantitative 5'-RACE with molecular barcodes. TCRdb fed the 5' RACE reads into MiXCR, producing one record per CDR3 protein. The sample lists approximately 550,000 distinct CDR3 sequences, roughly 13% occurring once. Germline-derived CDR1 and CDR2 are SGHKS and YYEKEE (reference sequence). The V gene end was trimmed by 0 bases and the J gene end by 8 bases; junction bases not matched to a gene: 9. CDR3 length equals 16 residues. V and J are TRBV5-5 and TRBJ2-4; 9 nucleotides line up with TRBD2. Sequencing input: blood, either unsorted or a sorted T cell fraction (not recorded which). The receptor was isolated from a male donor with ankylosing spondylitis. CDR3 sequence (DNA): TGTGCCAGCAGCTTGGGCGGACTAGCGTACGGGCACATTCAGTACTTC. Its protein product is CASSLGGLAYGHIQYF. Drawing the rest from reference TRBV5-5 and TRBJ2-4, the complete variable domain is DAGVTQSPTHLIKTRGQQVTLRCSPISGHKSVSWYQQVLGQGPQFIFQYYEKEERGRGNFPDRFSARQFPNYSSELNVNALLLGDSALYLCASSLGGLAYGHIQYFGAGTRLSVL.